This T cell receptor (beta chain) was recorded in a study of cytomegalovirus exposure and HLA in healthy donors. Study context: Researchers previously reported finding more than 100 million unique TCR beta sequences from approximately 190 million T cells. Study-wide points: In most subjects, TCR beta sequences reportedly gave accurate predictions of HLA-A and HLA-B alleles. Later on, a genetic analysis was performed. It linked a missense variant in DCLRE1C with V- and J-gene trimming of TCR beta.

To note about this clone: Its cognate antigen is unknown.

This PCR relied on a set of 60 Vbeta primers and 13 Jbeta primers. Under the authors' procedure: Later analysis identified approximately 88 million unique TCR beta chains, about 12 million shared. Repertoires were generated with immunoSEQ multiplex PCR, while TCRdb's copy carries only in-frame clones and drops some. The V and J calls and clone size were taken over from that table, and D and trimming were inferred from the DNA. The table records about 200,000 clones, about 82% of them present only once. The source is a man aged 25-45 years in good health and CMV-seronegative. The sequenced sample consisted of PBMCs.

The CDR3 sequence is CASSEALRRAITEAFF. CDR3 nucleotides: TGTGCCAGCAGTGAAGCGCTTCGAAGAGCCATCACTGAAGCTTTCTTT. The chain recombines TRBV6-1 with TRBJ1-1; the D is unclear. Trimming cost V 0 bases and J 4 bases, with 15 bases left between them. The CDR3 contains 16 residues. Looked up from germline, CDR1 is MNHNS and CDR2 is SASEGT.